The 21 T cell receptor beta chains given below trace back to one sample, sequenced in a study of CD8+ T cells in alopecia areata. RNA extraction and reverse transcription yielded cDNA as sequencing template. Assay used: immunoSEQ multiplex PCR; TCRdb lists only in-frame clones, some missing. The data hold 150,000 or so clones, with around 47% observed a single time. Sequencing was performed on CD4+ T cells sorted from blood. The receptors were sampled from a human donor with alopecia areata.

CDR3 protein: CASSQDETSGFTQYF. In DNA, the CDR3 is TGCGCCAGCAGCCAAGACGAGACTAGCGGATTTACGCAGTATTTT. This chain uses TRBV4-1 with TRBJ2-3; 9 bases fit TRBD2. CDR3 length: 15 amino acids. The ends lost 0 bases at V and 8 bases at J; junction bases unmatched: 6. Germline V gives CDR1 MGHRA, CDR2 YSYEKL.

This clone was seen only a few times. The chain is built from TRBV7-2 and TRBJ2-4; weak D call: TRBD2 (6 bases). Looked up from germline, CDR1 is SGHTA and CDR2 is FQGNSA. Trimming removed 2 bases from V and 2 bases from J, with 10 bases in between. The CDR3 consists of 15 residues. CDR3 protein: CASSLRRATKNIQYF. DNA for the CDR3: TGTGCCAGCAGCTTAAGGAGGGCGACCAAAAACATTCAGTACTTC.

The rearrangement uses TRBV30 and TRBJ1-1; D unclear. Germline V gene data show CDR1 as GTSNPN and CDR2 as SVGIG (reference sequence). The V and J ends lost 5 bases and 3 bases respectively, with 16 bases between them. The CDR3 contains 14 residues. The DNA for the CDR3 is TGTGCCTGGTGGACTTTCAGGACGGACACTGAAGCTTTCTTT. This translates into CAWWTFRTDTEAFF.

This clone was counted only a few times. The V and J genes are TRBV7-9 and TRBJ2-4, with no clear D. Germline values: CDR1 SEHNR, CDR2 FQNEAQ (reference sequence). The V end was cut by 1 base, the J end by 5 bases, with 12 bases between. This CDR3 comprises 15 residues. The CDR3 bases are TGTGCCAGCAGCTTAGGAGTTTACCGGCAAAACATTCAGTACTTC. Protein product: CASSLGVYRQNIQYF.

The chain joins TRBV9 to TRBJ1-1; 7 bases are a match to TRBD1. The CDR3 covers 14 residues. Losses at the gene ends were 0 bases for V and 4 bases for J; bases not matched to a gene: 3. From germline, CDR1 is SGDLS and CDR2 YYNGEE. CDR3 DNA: TGTGCCAGCAGCGTAGTCCCAGGGGGCACTGAAGCTTTCTTT. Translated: CASSVVPGGTEAFF. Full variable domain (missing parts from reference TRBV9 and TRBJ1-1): DSGVTQTPKHLITATGQRVTLRCSPRSGDLSVYWYQQSLDQGLQFLIQYYNGEERAKGNILERFSAQQFPDLHSELNLSSLELGDSALYFCASSVVPGGTEAFFGQGTRLTVV.

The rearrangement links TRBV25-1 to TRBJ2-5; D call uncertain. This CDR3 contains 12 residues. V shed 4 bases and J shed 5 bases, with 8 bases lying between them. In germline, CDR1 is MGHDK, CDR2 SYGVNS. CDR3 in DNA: TGTGCCAGCAGTGTCCTCGGGGAGACCCAGTACTTC. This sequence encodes CASSVLGETQYF.

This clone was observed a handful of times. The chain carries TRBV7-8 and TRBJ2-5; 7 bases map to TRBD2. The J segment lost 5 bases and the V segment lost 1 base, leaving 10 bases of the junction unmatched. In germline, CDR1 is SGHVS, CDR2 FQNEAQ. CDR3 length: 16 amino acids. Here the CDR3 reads CASSLEGGLGGETQYF. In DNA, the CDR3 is TGTGCCAGCAGCTTAGAGGGCGGCTTGGGGGGGGAGACCCAGTACTTC.

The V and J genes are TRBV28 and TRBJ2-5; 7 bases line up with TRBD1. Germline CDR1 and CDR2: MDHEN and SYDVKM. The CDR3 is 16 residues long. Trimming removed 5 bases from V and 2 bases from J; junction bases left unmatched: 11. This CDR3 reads CASSGAGTAKQETQYF. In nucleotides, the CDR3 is TGTGCCAGCAGTGGAGCCGGGACAGCGAAACAAGAGACCCAGTACTTC.

The CDR3 nucleotides read TGTGCCAGCAGCTTGATGGATGCCTTACTGTTTGGGCAGTACTTC. Its protein is CASSLMDALLFGQYF. This chain joins TRBV5-6 and TRBJ2-7, with D hard to call. CDR1 SGHDT and CDR2 YYEEEE come from the germline V gene. V lost 1 base, J lost 9 bases, and 20 bases lay in between. The CDR3 covers 15 residues.

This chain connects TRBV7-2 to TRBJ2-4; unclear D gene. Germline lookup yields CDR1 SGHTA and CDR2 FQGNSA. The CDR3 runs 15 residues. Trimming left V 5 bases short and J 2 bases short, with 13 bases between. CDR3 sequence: CASSKPELSKNIQYF. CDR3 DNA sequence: TGTGCCAGCAGCAAGCCGGAACTATCCAAAAACATTCAGTACTTC.

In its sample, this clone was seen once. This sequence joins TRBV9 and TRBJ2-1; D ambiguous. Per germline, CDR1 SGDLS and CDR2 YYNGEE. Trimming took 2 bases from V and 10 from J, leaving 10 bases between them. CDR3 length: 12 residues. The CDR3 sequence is CASSVEGMEQFF. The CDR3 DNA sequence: TGTGCCAGCAGCGTGGAAGGCATGGAGCAGTTCTTC.

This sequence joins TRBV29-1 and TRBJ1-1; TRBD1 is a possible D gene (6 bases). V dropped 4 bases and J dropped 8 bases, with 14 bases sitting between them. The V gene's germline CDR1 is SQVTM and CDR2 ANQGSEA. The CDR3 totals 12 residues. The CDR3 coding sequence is TGCAGCGTTGGGGGGGCGGGAGTAGAAGCTTTCTTT. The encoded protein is CSVGGAGVEAFF.

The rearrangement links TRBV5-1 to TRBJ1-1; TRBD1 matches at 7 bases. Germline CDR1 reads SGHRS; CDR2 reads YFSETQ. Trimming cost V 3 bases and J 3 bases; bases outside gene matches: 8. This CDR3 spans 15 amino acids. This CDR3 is CASSWGDRDYTEAFF. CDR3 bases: TGCGCCAGCAGCTGGGGTGACAGGGACTACACTGAAGCTTTCTTT.

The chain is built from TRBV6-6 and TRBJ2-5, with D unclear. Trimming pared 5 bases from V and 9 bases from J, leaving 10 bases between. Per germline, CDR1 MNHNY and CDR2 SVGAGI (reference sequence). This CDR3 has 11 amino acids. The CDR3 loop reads CASSPRLAQYF. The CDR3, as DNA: TGTGCCAGCAGTCCCCGGTTGGCCCAGTACTTC.

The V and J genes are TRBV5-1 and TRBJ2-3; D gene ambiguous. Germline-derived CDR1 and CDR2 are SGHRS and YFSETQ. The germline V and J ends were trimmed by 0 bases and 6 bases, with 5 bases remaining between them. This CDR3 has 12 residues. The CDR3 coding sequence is TGCGCCAGCAGCTTGGTTTTCGATACGCAGTATTTT. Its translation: CASSLVFDTQYF.

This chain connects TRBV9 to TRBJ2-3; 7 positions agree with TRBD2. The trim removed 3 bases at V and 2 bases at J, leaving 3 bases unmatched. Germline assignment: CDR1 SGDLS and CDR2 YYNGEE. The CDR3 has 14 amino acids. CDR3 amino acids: CASSESGITDTQYF. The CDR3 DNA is TGTGCCAGCAGCGAGAGCGGGATCACAGATACGCAGTATTTT.

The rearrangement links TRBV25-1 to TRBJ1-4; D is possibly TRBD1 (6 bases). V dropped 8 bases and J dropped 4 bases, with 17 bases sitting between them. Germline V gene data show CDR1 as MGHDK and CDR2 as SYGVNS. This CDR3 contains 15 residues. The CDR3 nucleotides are TGTGCCAGCTCTCCCCGAGGGGGTCTTAATGAAAAACTGTTTTTT. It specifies CASSPRGGLNEKLFF.

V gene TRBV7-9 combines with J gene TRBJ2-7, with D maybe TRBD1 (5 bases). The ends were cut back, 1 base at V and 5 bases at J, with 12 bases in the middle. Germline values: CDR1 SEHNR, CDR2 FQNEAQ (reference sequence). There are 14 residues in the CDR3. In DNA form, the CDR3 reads TGTGCCAGCAGCTTAGGAGTCAGGGCCCACGAGCAGTACTTC. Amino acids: CASSLGVRAHEQYF.

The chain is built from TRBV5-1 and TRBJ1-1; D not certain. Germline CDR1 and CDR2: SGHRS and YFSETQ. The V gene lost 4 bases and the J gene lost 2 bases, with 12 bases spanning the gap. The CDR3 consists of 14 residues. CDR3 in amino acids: CASSRGFPNTEAFF. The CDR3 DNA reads TGCGCCAGCAGCCGCGGCTTTCCCAACACTGAAGCTTTCTTT.

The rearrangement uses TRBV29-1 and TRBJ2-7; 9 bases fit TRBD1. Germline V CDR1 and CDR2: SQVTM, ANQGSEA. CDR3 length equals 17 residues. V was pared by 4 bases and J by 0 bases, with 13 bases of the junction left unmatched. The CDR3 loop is CSVVGPGQGPYSYEQYF. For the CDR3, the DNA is TGCAGCGTTGTGGGGCCGGGACAGGGCCCGTACTCCTACGAGCAGTACTTC.

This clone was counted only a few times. The CDR3 DNA reads TGCAGCGTCACAATGGGAACAGGAAATAATCAGCCCCAGCATTTT. Translated: CSVTMGTGNNQPQHF. This chain joins TRBV29-1 and TRBJ1-5, with D possibly matching TRBD1 (5 bases). CDR1 is SQVTM and CDR2 is ANQGSEA in the germline V gene. V dropped 6 bases and J dropped 4 bases, with 19 bases sitting between them. The CDR3 runs 15 residues.